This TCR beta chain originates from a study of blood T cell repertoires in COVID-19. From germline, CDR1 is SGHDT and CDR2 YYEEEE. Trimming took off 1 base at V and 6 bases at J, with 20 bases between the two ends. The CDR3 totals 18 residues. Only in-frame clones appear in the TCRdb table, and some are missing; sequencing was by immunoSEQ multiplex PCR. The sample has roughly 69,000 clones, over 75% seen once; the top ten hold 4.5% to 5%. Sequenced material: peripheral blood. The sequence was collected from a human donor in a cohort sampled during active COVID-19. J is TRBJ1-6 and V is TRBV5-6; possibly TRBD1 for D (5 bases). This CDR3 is CASSLRMGGKRGNSPLHF. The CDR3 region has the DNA TGTGCCAGCAGCTTGCGAATGGGAGGGAAGAGGGGTAATTCACCCCTCCACTTT.